This is a list of T cell receptor beta chains from one sample in a study of cytotoxic CD8 clonotypes in ibrutinib-treated CLL. Some clones are missing from TCRdb's copy, which holds only in-frame ones; the method was immunoSEQ multiplex PCR. Of approximately 160,000 clones listed, nearly 90% were seen once; the top ten hold approximately 2.9%. The material sequenced was PBMCs, taken at disease progression, from a patient treated with ibrutinib. These receptors all come from a human donor with chronic lymphocytic leukemia. CDR3s include the opening cysteine and the closing phenylalanine or tryptophan. The D gene is left open where the match is weak. Some rows mark clone size as missing; the rest say once, few, many or name a class of expanded clone.

cdr3_aa cdr3_nt j_call d_call clone_size v_call
CASSIMRVSNQPQHF TGTGCCAGTAGTATAATGAGGGTGAGCAATCAGCCCCAGCATTTT TRBJ1-5 . . TRBV19
CASSLDGQGFGNEQFF TGTGCCAGCAGCTTGGACGGACAAGGATTTGGTAATGAGCAGTTCTTC TRBJ2-1 . . TRBV5-6
CASSELHGTGAQNIQYF TGTGCCAGCAGTGAACTCCACGGGACAGGGGCCCAAAACATTCAGTACTTC TRBJ2-4 TRBD1 . TRBV6-1
CASSRTAPSLGLNTEAFF TGTGCCAGCAGTAGGACTGCCCCCTCCTTGGGGCTGAACACTGAAGCTTTCTTT TRBJ1-1 . . TRBV27
CASSVDGTEISEQFF TGTGCCAGCAGCGTAGATGGGACAGAGATCAGTGAGCAGTTCTTC TRBJ2-1 TRBD1 once TRBV9
CASSLGTGTYGYTF TGTGCCAGCAGCTTAGGGACAGGGACCTATGGCTACACCTTC TRBJ1-2 TRBD1 few TRBV7-9
CSVEEGGSGGYTF TGCAGCGTTGAAGAAGGGGGCTCGGGTGGCTACACCTTC TRBJ1-2 TRBD1 . TRBV29-1
CASGDLGQAAYEQYF TGCGCCAGCGGCGATTTAGGACAGGCTGCCTACGAGCAGTACTTC TRBJ2-7 TRBD1 . TRBV5-1
CASSRGGTGAGELFF TGTGCCAGCAGCCGAGGGGGGACAGGGGCCGGGGAGCTGTTTTTT TRBJ2-2 TRBD1 . TRBV28
CASSLVPLPGQSSYEQYF TGTGCCAGCAGTTTAGTTCCGCTTCCGGGACAGAGCTCCTACGAGCAGTACTTC TRBJ2-7 TRBD1 . TRBV28
CASSLVGGWDTEAFF TGTGCCAGCAGCTTAGTCGGCGGCTGGGACACTGAAGCTTTCTTT TRBJ1-1 . once TRBV5-5
CASSLYREIEAFF TGTGCCAGCAGTTTGTACAGGGAAATTGAAGCTTTCTTT TRBJ1-1 . . TRBV28
CASSAGQRRTSGSAYEQYF TGTGCCAGCAGTGCGGGACAGCGCAGGACTAGCGGGAGCGCCTACGAGCAGTACTTC TRBJ2-7 TRBD2 . TRBV6-1
CASSWLRISGNQPQHF TGTGCCAGCAGTTGGTTAAGGATATCTGGCAATCAGCCCCAGCATTTT TRBJ1-5 . . TRBV28
CASREAGGLGEQYF TGCGCCAGCAGAGAAGCGGGAGGGCTGGGAGAGCAGTACTTC TRBJ2-7 TRBD2 . TRBV5-1
CASSTGQVNTGELFF TGTGCCAGTAGTACCGGACAGGTTAACACCGGGGAGCTGTTTTTT TRBJ2-2 TRBD1 once TRBV19
CSVLGITEQFF TGCAGTGTACTAGGTATTACTGAGCAGTTCTTC TRBJ2-1 . few TRBV20-1
CASSWTGWAYEQYF TGTGCCAGCAGCTGGACAGGGTGGGCCTACGAGCAGTACTTC TRBJ2-7 TRBD1 . TRBV7-9
CASSEGQYEQYF TGTGCCAGCAGTGAGGGACAGTACGAGCAGTACTTC TRBJ2-7 TRBD1 . TRBV6-5
CASSTTSAQETQYF TGTGCCAGCAGCACGACTAGCGCTCAAGAGACCCAGTACTTC TRBJ2-5 TRBD2 . TRBV9
CASSTPGTSGDTQYF TGTGCCAGCAGTACACCCGGGACTAGCGGAGATACGCAGTATTTT TRBJ2-3 TRBD2 . TRBV27
CASSYAGELFF TGTGCCAGCAGTTATGCCGGGGAGCTGTTTTTT TRBJ2-2 . . TRBV6-5
CASSMYREDIVTSGSGYRGTQYF TGTGCCAGTAGTATGTATAGGGAGGATATCGTGACTAGCGGGAGCGGGTATCGAGGTACGCAGTATTTT TRBJ2-3 TRBD2 . TRBV19
CASSLHLDRFEQPQHF TGTGCCAGCAGCTTACATCTGGACAGGTTTGAACAGCCCCAGCATTTT TRBJ1-5 TRBD1 . TRBV7-8
CASSWGPAEETQYF TGTGCCAGCAGCTGGGGACCCGCGGAGGAGACCCAGTACTTC TRBJ2-5 . . TRBV11-3
CASSQDSQTFSGYGYTF TGCGCCAGCAGCCAAGATTCACAGACATTTTCTGGCTATGGCTACACCTTC TRBJ1-2 . medium-sized TRBV4-3
CATRKTGEISGANVLTF TGTGCCACCAGGAAGACAGGGGAAATATCTGGGGCCAACGTCCTGACTTTC TRBJ2-6 TRBD1 . TRBV15
CASSLVQTQEAFF TGCGCCAGCAGCTTGGTTCAAACACAAGAGGCTTTCTTT TRBJ1-1 . . TRBV5-1
CASSHLGGNQPQHF TGTGCCAGCAGCCATCTGGGAGGCAATCAGCCCCAGCATTTT TRBJ1-5 . . TRBV7-8
CASSLARIAGGNEQFF TGTGCCAGCAGCTTGGCTAGGATAGCGGGGGGGAATGAGCAGTTCTTC TRBJ2-1 TRBD2 . TRBV5-4
CASSLADTANYGYTF TGCGCCAGCAGCTTGGCGGATACAGCTAACTATGGCTACACCTTC TRBJ1-2 . . TRBV5-1
CASGQDRGLLYEQYF TGTGCCAGCGGACAAGACAGGGGGCTCCTCTACGAGCAGTACTTC TRBJ2-7 TRBD1 . TRBV6-1
CASSPVRGGDYGYTF TGTGCCAGCTCACCAGTTCGAGGGGGCGACTATGGCTACACCTTC TRBJ1-2 TRBD1 . TRBV18
CASSYGGSNQPQHF TGTGCCAGCAGCTACGGAGGTAGCAATCAGCCCCAGCATTTT TRBJ1-5 . . TRBV7-9
CASSLDSDTGNTIYF TGTGCCAGCAGCTTGGACAGCGATACTGGAAACACCATATATTTT TRBJ1-3 . few TRBV5-4
CASSTRPQVSYEQYF TGTGCCAGCAGCACGCGACCACAAGTATCCTACGAGCAGTACTTC TRBJ2-7 . . TRBV7-2
CAISGTGMNTEAFF TGTGCCATCAGTGGGACAGGTATGAACACTGAAGCTTTCTTT TRBJ1-1 TRBD1 . TRBV10-3
CASSPARGEYGYTF TGTGCCAGCAGCCCCGCAAGGGGGGAGTATGGCTACACCTTC TRBJ1-2 . . TRBV7-9
CASSSRVATNEKLFF TGTGCCAGCAGCAGTCGGGTCGCAACTAATGAAAAACTGTTTTTT TRBJ1-4 . . TRBV2
CASSLALTSGETQYF TGTGCCAGCAGCTTAGCCCTGACTAGCGGGGAGACCCAGTACTTC TRBJ2-5 TRBD2 . TRBV11-3
CASSFVGQGSGNTIYF TGTGCCAGCAGCTTTGTCGGACAGGGCTCTGGAAACACCATATATTTT TRBJ1-3 TRBD1 . TRBV5-6
CSVLQDGSDTQYF TGCAGCGTCCTTCAGGACGGGTCAGATACGCAGTATTTT TRBJ2-3 . . TRBV29-1
CASTLGDSPYEQYF TGTGCCAGTACCCTGGGGGACAGCCCCTACGAGCAGTACTTC TRBJ2-7 TRBD1 once TRBV19
CASSPYTLAGGPENTGELFF TGTGCCAGCAGCCCATACACTTTAGCGGGAGGGCCGGAGAACACCGGGGAGCTGTTTTTT TRBJ2-2 TRBD2 . TRBV13